Only one count was recorded for the clone carrying this T cell receptor (beta chain). The data are from a study of blood T cell repertoires in COVID-19. Overall study: COVID-19 samples from acute and convalescent phases originated in the United States, Italy and Spain. T cells, B-cell-depleted T cells, or PBMCs supplied cDNA or gDNA.

Germline loops: CDR1 SGHTA, CDR2 FQGNSA. V lost 4 bases to trimming and J lost 4 bases, with 14 bases between them. The CDR3 loop spans 15 amino acids. As processed by the authors: Reference gene primer amplification in the assay estimated nucleated cell counts. Method: immunoSEQ multiplex PCR; TCRdb's copy keeps in-frame clones and lacks some. V, J and clone size are taken as reported in that table, and D and trimming were inferred from the DNA itself. The profile shows tens of thousands of clones, around three quarters of them singletons. The sample was peripheral blood. V and J are TRBV7-2 and TRBJ2-1; tentative D call: TRBD2 (6 bases). The source is a man aged 55 to 69 with active or convalescent COVID-19. CDR3 coding DNA: TGTGCCAGCAGCTCCCAGGTTGCGGGGTACAATGAGCAGTTCTTC. As protein: CASSSQVAGYNEQFF.